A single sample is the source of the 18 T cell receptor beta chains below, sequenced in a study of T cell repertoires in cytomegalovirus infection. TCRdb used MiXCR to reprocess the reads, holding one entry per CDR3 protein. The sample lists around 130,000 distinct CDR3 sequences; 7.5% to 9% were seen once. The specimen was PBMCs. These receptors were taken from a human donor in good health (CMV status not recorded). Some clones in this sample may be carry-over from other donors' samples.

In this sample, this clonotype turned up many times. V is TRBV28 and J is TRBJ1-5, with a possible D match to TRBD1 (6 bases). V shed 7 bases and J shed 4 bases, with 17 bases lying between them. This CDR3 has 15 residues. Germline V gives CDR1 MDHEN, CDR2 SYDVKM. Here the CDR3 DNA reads TGTGCCAGCACCGACAGGTGGATGGGGAATCAGCCCCAGCATTTT. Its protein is CASTDRWMGNQPQHF.

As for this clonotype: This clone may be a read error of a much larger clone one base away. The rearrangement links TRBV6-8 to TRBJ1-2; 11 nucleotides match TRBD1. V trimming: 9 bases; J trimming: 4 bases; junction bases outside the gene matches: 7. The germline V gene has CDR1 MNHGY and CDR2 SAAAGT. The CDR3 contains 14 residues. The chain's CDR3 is CARRLGTGGYGYTF. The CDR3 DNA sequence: TGTGCCAGAAGACTCGGGACAGGGGGCTATGGCTACACCTTC.

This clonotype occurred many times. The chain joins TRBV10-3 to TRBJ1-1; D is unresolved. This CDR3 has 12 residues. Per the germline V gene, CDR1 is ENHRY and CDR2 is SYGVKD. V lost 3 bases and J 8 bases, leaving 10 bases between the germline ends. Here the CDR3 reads CAISESEGEAFF. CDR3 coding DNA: TGTGCCATCAGTGAATCGGAGGGCGAAGCTTTCTTT.

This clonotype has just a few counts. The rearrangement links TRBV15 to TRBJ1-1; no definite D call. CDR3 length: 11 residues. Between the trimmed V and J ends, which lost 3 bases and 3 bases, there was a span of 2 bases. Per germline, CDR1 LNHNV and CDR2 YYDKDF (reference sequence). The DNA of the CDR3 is TGTGCCACCAGCAGGTACACTGAAGCTTTCTTT. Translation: CATSRYTEAFF.

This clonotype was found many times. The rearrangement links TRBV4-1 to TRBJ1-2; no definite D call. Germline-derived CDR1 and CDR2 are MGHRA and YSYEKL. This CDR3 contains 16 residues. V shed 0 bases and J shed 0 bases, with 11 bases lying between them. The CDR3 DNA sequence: TGCGCCAGCAGCCAAGATCCCTGGGCAGCTAACTATGGCTACACCTTC. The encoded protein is CASSQDPWAANYGYTF.

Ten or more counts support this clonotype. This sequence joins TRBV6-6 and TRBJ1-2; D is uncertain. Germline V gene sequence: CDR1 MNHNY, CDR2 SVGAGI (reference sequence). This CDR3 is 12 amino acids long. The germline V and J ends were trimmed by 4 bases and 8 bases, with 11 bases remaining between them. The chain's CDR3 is CASSSYMGGYTF. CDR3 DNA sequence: TGTGCCAGCAGTTCCTACATGGGGGGCTACACCTTC.

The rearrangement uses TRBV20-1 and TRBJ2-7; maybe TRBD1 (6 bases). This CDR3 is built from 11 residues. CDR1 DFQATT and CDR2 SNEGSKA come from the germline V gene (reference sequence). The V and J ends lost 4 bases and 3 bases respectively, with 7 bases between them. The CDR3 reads CSATQGYEQYF. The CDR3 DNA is TGCAGTGCTACACAGGGCTACGAGCAGTACTTC.

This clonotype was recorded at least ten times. The CDR3 coding sequence is TGCAGTGCTAGAGATCACAGGGGTAACACTGAAGCTTTCTTT. This codes for CSARDHRGNTEAFF. This rearrangement joins TRBV20-1 to TRBJ1-1; 7 bases fit TRBD1. The germline V gene has CDR1 DFQATT and CDR2 SNEGSKA (reference sequence). V lost 0 bases to trimming and J lost 2 bases; unmatched junction nucleotides: 3. This CDR3 is built from 14 residues.

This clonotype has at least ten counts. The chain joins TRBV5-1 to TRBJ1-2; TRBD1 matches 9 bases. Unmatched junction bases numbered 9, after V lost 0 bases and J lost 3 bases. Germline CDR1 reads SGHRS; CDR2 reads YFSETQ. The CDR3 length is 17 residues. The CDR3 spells CASSLARGTGMDYGYTF. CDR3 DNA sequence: TGCGCCAGCAGCTTGGCCCGGGGGACAGGGATGGACTATGGCTACACCTTC.

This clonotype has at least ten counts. CDR3: CASSLKAGVPPYEQYF. CDR3 DNA: TGTGCCAGCAGCTTAAAAGCGGGGGTCCCCCCCTACGAGCAGTACTTC. V and J are TRBV7-2 and TRBJ2-7, with TRBD2 identical over 8 bases. CDR1 is SGHTA and CDR2 is FQGNSA in the germline V gene. Unmatched junction bases numbered 8, after V lost 2 bases and J lost 2 bases. The CDR3 runs to 16 residues.

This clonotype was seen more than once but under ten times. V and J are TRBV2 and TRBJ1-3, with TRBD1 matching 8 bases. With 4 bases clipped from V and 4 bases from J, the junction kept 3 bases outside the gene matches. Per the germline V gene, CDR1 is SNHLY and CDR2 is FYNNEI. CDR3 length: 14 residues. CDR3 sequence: CASSGTGTGNTIYF. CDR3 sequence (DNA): TGTGCCAGCAGTGGGACAGGGACAGGAAACACCATATATTTT.

The CDR3, as DNA: TGCAGTGCTGTGATCCTGGACAATCAGCCCCAGCATTTT. Amino acid sequence: CSAVILDNQPQHF. The V and J genes are TRBV20-1 and TRBJ1-5; D unresolved. Trimming cost V 5 bases and J 3 bases, with 11 bases left between them. The germline V gene encodes CDR1 DFQATT and CDR2 SNEGSKA (reference sequence). The CDR3 is 13 residues long.

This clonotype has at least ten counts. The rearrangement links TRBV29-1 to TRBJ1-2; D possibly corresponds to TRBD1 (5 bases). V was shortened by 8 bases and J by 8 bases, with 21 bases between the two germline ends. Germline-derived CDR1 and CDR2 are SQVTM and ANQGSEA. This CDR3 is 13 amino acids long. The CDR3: CSTNPYGRGGYTF. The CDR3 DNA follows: TGCAGCACCAATCCGTATGGTAGGGGAGGCTACACCTTC.

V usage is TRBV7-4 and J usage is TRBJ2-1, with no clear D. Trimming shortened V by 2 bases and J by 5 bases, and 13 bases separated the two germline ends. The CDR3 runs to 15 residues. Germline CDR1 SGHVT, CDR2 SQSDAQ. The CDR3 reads CASSLIGSINNEQFF. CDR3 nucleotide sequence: TGTGCCAGCAGCTTAATCGGGTCAATTAACAATGAGCAGTTCTTC.

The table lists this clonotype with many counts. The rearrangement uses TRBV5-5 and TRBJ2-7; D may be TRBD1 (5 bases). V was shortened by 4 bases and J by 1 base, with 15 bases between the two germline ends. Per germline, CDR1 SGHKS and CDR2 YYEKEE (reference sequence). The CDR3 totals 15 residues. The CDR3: CASSQLGQGSYEQYF. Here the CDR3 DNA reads TGTGCCAGCAGCCAACTGGGGCAGGGTTCCTACGAGCAGTACTTC.

The CDR3 sequence is CASSQEGTSGGNEQFF. The CDR3 nucleotides read TGTGCCAGCAGCCAAGAGGGGACTAGCGGGGGCAATGAGCAGTTCTTC. The chain has TRBV11-2 and TRBJ2-1; TRBD2 matches at 14 bases. Germline V lookup: CDR1 SGHAT, CDR2 FQNNGV. The CDR3 is 16 residues long. Losses at the gene ends were 5 bases for V and 6 bases for J; bases not matched to a gene: 6.

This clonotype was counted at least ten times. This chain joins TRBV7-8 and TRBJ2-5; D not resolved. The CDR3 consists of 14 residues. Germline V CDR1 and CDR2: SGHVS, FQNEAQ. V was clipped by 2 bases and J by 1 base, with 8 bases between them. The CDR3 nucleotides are TGTGCCAGCAGCTTAAACCGGGTCCAAGAGACCCAGTACTTC. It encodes CASSLNRVQETQYF.

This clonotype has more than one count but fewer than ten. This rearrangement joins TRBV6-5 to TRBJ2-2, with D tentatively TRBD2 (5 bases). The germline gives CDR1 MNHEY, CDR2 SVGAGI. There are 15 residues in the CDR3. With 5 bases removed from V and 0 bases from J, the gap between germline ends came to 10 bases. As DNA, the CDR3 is TGTGCCAGCAGTCTCAGGACTGCGAACACCGGGGAGCTGTTTTTT. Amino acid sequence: CASSLRTANTGELFF.